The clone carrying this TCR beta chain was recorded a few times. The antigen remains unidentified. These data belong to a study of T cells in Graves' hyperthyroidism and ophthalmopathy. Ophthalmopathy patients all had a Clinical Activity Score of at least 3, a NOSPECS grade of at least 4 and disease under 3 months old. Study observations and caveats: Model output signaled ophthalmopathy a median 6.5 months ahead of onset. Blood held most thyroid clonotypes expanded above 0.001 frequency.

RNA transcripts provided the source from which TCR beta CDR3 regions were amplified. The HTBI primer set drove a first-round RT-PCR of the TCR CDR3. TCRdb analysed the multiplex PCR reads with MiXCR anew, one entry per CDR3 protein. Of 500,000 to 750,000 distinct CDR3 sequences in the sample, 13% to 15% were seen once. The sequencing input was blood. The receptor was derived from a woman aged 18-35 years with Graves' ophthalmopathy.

The CDR3 is CASGADRGSYEQYF. The CDR3 nucleotides read TGCGCCAGCGGCGCGGACAGGGGTTCGTACGAGCAGTACTTC. The chain carries TRBV4-3 and TRBJ2-7; 9 bases line up with TRBD1. V shed 8 bases, J shed 4 bases, and the junction held 9 bases outside the gene matches. This CDR3 has 14 amino acids. CDR1 is LGHNA, CDR2 YSLEER, per germline.